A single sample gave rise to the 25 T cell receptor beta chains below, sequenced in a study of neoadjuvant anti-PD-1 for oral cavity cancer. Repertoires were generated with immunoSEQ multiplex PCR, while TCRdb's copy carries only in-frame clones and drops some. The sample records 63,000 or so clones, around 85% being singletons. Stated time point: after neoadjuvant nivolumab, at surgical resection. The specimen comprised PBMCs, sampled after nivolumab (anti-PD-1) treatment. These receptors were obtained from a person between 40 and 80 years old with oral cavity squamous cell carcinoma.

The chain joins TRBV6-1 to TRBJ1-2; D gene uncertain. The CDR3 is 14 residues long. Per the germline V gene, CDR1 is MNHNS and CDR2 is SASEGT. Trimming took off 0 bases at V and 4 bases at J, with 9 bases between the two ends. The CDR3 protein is CASSEALDAYGYTF. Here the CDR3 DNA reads TGTGCCAGCAGTGAAGCACTAGACGCCTATGGCTACACCTTC.

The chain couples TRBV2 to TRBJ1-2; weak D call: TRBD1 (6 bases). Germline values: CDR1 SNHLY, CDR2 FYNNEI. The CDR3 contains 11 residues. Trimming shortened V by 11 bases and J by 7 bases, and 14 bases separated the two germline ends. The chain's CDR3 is CASKGGGGYTF. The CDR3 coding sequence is TGTGCCTCCAAGGGGGGGGGTGGCTACACCTTC.

Here the CDR3 reads CASSGSQGLDTQYF. For the CDR3, the DNA is TGCGCCAGCAGTGGGAGTCAAGGGTTAGATACGCAGTATTTT. The V gene is TRBV10-1, the J gene TRBJ2-3; no reliable D call. Trimming stripped 4 bases from V and 5 bases from J, with 13 bases between. Germline V gives CDR1 WNHNN, CDR2 SYGVQD (reference sequence). This CDR3 spans 14 amino acids.

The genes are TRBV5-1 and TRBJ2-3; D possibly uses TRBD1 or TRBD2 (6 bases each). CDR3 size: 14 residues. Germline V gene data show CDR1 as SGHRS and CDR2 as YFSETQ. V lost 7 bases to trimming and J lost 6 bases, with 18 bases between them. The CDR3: CASYPGGAGDTQYF. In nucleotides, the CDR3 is TGCGCCAGCTATCCCGGGGGCGCGGGGGATACGCAGTATTTT.

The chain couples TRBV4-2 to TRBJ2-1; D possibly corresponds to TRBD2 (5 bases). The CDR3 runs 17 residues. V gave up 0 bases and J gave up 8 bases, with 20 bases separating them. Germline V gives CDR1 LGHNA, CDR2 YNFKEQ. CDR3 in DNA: TGTGCCAGCAGCCAAGATAACGTGCGGCTAGCCCACTATGAGCAGTTCTTC. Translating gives CASSQDNVRLAHYEQFF.

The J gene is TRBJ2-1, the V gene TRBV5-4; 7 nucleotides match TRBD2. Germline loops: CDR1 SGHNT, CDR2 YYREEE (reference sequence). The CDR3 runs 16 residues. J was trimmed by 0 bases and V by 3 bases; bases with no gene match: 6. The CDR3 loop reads CASSYLAGRSYNEQFF. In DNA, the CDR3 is TGTGCCAGCAGCTATTTAGCGGGCCGCTCCTACAATGAGCAGTTCTTC.

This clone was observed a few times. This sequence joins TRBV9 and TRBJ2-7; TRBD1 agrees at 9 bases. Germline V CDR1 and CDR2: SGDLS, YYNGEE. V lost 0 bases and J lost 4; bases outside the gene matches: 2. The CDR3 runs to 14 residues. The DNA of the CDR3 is TGTGCCAGCAGCGTAGGAGGACAGGGGTACGAGCAGTACTTC. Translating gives CASSVGGQGYEQYF.

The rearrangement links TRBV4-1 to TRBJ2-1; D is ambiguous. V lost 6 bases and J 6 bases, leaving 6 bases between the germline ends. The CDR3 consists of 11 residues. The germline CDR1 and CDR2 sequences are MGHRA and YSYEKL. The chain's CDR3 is CASSHFNEQFF. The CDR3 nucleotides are TGCGCCAGCAGTCACTTCAATGAGCAGTTCTTC.

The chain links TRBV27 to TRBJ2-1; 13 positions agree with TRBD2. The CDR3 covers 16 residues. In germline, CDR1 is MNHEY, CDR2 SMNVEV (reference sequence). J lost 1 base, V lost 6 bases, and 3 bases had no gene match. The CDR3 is CASRSTSGGSYNEQFF. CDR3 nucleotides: TGTGCCAGCAGGTCGACTAGCGGGGGGTCCTACAATGAGCAGTTCTTC.

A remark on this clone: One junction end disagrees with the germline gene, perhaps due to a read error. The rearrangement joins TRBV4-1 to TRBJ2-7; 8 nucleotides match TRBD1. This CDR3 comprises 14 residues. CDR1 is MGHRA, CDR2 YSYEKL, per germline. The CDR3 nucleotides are TGCGCCAGCAGTCCCGCGGTAATCCCAGGGGGCGTAAACTTC. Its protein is CASSPAVIPGGVNF.

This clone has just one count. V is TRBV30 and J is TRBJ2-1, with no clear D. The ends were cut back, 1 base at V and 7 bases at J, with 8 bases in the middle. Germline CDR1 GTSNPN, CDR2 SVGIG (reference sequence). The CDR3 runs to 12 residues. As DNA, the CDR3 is TGTGCCTGGAGTGCCAGGTTGAATGAGCAGTTCTTC. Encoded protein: CAWSARLNEQFF.

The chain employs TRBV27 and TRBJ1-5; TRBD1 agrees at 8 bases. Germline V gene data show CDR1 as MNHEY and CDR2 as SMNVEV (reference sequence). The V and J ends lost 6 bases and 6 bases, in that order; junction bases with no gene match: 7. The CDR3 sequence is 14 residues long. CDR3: CASRHQGAGQPQHF. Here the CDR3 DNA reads TGTGCCAGCAGACATCAGGGGGCGGGTCAGCCCCAGCATTTT.

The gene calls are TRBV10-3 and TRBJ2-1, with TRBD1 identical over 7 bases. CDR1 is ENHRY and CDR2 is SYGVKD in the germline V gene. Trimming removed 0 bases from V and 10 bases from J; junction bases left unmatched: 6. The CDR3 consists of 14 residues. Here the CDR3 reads CAISESTGRREQFF. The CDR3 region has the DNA TGTGCCATCAGTGAGTCGACAGGGCGTCGGGAGCAGTTCTTC.

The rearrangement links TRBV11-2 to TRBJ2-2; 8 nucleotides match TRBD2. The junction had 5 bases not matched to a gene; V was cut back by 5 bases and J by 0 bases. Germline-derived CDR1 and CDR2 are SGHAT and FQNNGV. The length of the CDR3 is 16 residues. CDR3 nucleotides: TGTGCCAGCAGCCCCATAGCGGGAACGAACACCGGGGAGCTGTTTTTT. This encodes CASSPIAGTNTGELFF.

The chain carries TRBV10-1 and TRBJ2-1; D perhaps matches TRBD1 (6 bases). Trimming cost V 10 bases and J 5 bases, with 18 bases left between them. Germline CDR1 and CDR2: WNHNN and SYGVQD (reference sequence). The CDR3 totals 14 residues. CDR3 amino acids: CANQPGQGNNEQFF. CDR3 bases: TGCGCCAACCAACCGGGACAAGGGAACAATGAGCAGTTCTTC.

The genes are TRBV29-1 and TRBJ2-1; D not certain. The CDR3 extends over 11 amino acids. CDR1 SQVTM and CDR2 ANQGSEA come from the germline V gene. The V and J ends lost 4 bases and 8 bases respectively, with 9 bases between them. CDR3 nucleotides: TGCAGCGTTGGATCGTTCGATGAGCAGTTCTTC. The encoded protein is CSVGSFDEQFF.

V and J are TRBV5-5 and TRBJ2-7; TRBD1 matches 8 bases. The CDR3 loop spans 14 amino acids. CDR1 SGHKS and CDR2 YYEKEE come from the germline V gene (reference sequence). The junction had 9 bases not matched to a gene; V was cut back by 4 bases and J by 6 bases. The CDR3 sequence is CASSDGQGWAEQYF. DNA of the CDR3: TGTGCCAGCAGCGATGGACAGGGATGGGCCGAGCAGTACTTC. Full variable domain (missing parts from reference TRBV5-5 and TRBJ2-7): DAGVTQSPTHLIKTRGQQVTLRCSPISGHKSVSWYQQVLGQGPQFIFQYYEKEERGRGNFPDRFSARQFPNYSSELNVNALLLGDSALYLCASSDGQGWAEQYFGPGTRLTVT.

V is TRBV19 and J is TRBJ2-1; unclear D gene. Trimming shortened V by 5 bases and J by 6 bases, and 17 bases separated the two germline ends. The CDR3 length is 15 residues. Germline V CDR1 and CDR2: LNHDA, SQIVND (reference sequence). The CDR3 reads CASSSLVRASNEQFF. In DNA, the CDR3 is TGTGCCAGTAGTTCACTGGTCCGAGCCTCCAATGAGCAGTTCTTC.

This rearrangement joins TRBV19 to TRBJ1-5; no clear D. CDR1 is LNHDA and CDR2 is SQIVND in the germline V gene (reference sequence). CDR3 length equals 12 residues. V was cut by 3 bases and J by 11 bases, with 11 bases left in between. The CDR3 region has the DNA TGTGCCAGTAGTATGACGGTCGCGGCCCAGCATTTT. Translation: CASSMTVAAQHF.

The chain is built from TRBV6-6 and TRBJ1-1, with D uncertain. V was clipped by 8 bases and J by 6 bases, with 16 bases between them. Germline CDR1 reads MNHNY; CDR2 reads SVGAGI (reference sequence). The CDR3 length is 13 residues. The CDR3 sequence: CASGKNGISEAFF. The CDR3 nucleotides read TGTGCCAGCGGAAAAAACGGGATCTCTGAAGCTTTCTTT.

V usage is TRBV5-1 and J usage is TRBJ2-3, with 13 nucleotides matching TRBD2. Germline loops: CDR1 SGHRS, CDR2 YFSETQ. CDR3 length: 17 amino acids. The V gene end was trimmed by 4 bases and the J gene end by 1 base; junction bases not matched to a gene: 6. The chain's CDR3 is CASSRTSGGLGTDTQYF. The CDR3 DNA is TGCGCCAGCAGCAGGACTAGCGGGGGTTTGGGCACAGATACGCAGTATTTT.

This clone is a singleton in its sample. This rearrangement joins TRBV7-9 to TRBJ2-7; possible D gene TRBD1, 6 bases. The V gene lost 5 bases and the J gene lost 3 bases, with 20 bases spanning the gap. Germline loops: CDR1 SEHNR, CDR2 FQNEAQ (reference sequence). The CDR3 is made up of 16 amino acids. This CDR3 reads CASSARDIMWDYEQYF. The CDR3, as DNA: TGTGCCAGCAGCGCAAGGGACATAATGTGGGACTACGAGCAGTACTTC.

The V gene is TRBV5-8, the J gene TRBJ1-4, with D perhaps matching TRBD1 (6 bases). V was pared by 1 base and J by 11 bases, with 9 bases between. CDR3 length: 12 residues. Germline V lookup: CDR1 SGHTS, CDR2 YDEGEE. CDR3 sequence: CASSLTGRKLFF. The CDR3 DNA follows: TGTGCCAGCAGCTTGACAGGGCGGAAACTGTTTTTT.

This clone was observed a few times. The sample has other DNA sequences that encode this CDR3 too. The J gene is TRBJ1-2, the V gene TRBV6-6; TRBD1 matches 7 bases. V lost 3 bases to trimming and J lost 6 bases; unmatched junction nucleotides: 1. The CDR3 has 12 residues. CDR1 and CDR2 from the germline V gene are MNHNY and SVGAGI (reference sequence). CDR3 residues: CASSYTGDGYTF. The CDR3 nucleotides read TGTGCCAGCAGTTATACAGGGGATGGCTACACCTTC.

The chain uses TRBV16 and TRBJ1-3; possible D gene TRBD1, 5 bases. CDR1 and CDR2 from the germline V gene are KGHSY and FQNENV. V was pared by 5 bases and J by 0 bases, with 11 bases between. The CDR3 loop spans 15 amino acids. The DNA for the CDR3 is TGTGCCAGCAGCTTGGGACGGTTCTCTGGAAACACCATATATTTT. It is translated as CASSLGRFSGNTIYF.